The sequence of this TCR beta chain was determined in a study of shared clonotypes between healthy human individuals. Study conclusions and caveats: Naive subsets typically showed greater estimated richness than memory subsets. Naive CD4 clonotypes overlapped across a handful of donors at about 5.3%.

The V end was cut by 4 bases, the J end by 5 bases, with 8 bases between. There are 12 residues in the CDR3. The germline CDR1 and CDR2 sequences are SGHVS and FQNEAQ. Remarks on this clone: Its matching antigen is unknown. The same CDR3 can be traced to other DNA sequences in this sample.

The naive CD8 population came from CD45RO-negative cells selected for CCR7, without terminally differentiated effector memory CD45RA+ cells. None of the donors, who were healthy HIV-negative adults, had recently had acute infections or vaccinations. The donors, all of them Caucasian adults, lived in Nashville, Tennessee. Sequencing used immunoSEQ multiplex PCR; TCRdb keeps in-frame clones, though not all of them. The repertoire has about 2.1 million clones, over 85% of them found once; the top ten carry around 1.8%. This TCR came from a man between 18 and 29 years old in good health. Some clones in this sample may be carry-over from other donors' samples. Sample: naive CD8+ T cells from PBMCs. The chain links TRBV7-8 to TRBJ1-1, with TRBD1 as a possible D gene (5 bases). In nucleotides, the CDR3 is TGTGCCAGCAGCTGGGGGGGAACTGAAGCTTTCTTT. It is translated as CASSWGGTEAFF.